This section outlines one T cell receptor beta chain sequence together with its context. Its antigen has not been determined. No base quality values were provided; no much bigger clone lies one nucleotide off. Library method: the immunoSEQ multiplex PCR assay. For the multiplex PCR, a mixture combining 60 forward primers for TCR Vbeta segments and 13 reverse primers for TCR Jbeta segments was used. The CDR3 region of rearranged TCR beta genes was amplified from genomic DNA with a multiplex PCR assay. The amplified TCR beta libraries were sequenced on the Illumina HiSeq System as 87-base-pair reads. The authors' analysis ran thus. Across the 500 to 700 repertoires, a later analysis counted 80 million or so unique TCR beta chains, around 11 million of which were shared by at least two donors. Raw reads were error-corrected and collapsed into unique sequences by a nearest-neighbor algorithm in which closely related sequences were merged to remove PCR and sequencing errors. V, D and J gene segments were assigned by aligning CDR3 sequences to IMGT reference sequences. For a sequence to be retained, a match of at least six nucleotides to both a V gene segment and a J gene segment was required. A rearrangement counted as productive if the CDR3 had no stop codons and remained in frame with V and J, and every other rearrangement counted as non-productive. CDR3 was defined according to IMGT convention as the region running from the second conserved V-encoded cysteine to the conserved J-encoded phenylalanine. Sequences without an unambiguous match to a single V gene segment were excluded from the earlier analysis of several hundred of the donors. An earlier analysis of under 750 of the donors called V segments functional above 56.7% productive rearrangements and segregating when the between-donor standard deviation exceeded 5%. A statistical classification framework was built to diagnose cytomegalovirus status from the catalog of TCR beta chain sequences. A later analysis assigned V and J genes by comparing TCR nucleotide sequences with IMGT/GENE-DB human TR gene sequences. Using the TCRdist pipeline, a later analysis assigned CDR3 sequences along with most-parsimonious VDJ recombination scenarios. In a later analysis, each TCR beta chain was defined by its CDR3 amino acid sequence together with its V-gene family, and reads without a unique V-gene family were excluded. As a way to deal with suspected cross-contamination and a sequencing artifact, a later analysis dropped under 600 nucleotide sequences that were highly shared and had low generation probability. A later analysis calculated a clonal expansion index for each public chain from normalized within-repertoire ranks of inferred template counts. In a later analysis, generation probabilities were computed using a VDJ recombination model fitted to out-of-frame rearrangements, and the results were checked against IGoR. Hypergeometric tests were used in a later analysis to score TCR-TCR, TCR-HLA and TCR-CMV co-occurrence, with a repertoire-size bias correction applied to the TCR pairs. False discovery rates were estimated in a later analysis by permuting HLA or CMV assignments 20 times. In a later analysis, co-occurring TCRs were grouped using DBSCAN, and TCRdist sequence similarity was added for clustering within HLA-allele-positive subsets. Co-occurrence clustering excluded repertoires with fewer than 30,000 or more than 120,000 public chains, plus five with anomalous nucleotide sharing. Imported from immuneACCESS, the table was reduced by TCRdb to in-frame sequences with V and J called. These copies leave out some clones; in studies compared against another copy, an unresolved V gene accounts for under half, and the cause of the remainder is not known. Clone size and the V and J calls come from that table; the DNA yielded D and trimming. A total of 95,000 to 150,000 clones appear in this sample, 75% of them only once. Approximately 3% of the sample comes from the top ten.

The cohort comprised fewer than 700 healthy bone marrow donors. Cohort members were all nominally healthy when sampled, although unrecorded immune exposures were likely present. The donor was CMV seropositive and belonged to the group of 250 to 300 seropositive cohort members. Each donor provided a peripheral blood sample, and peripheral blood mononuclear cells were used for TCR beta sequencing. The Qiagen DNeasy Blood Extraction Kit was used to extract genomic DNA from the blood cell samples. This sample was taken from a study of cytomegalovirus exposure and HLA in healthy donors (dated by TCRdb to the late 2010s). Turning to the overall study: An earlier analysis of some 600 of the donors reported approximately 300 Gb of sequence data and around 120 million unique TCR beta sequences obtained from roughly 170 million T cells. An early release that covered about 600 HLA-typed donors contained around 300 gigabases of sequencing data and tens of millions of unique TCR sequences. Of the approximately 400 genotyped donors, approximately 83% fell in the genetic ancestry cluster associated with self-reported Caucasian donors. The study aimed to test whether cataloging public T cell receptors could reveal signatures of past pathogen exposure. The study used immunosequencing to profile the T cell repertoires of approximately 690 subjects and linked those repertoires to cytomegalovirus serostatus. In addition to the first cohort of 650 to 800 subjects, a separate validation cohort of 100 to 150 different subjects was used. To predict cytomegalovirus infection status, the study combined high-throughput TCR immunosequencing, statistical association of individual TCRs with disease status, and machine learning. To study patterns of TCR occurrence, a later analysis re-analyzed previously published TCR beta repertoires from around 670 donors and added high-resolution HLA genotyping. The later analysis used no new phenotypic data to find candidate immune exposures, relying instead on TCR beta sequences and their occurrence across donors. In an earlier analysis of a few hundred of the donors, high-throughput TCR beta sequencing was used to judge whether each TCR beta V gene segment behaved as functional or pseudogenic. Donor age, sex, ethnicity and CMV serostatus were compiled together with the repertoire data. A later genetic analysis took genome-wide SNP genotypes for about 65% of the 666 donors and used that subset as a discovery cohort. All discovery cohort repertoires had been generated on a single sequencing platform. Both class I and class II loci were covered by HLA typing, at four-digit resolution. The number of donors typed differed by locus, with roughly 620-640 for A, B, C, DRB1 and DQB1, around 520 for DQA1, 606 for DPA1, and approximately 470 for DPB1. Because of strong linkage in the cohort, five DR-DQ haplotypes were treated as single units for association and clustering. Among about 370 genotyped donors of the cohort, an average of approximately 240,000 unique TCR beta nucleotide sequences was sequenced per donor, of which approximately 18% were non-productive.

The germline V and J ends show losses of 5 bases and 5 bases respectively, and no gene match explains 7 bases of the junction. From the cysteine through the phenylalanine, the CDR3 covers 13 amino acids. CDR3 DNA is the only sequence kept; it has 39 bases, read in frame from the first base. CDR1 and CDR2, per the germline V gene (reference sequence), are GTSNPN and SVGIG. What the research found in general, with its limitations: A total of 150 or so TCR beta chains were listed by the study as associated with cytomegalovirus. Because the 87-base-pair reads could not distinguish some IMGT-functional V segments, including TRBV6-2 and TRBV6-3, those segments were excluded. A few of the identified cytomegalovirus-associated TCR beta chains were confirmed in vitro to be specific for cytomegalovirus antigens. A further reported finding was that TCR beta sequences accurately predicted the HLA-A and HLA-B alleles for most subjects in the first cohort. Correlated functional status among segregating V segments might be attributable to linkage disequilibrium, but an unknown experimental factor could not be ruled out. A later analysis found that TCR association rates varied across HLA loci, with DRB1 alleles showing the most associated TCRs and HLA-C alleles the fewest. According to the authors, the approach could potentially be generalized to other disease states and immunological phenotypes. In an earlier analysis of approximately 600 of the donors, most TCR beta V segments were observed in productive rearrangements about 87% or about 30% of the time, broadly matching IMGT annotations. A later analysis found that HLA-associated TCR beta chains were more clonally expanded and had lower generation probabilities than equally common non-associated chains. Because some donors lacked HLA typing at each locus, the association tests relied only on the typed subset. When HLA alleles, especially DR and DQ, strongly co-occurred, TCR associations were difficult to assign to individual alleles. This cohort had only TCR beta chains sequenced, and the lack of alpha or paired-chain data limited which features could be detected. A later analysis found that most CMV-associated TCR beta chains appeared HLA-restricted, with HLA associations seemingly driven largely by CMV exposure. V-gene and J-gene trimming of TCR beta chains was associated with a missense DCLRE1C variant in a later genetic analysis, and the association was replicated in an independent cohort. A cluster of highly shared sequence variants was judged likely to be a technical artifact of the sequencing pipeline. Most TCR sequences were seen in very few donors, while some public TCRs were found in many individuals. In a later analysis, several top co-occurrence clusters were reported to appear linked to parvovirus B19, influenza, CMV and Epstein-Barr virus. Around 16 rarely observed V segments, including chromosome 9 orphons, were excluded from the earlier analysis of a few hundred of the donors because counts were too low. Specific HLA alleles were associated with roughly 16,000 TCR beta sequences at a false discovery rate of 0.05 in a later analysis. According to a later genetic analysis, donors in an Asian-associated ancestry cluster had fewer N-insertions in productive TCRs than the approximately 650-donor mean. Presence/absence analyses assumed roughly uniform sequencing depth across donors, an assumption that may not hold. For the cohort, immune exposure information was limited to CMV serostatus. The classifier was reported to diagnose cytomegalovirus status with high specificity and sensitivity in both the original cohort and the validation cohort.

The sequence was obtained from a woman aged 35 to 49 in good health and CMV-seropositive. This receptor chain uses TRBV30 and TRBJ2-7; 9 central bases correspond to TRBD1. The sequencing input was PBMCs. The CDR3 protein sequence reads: CAWSGQGNHEQYF. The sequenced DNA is TGTGCCTGGTCGGGACAGGGAAACCACGAGCAGTACTTC.